This T cell receptor beta chain was obtained from a study of response to subunit inactivated influenza vaccine. TCRdb re-derived calls from the RT-PCR reads in MiXCR, one entry per CDR3 protein. The sample records under 850,000 distinct CDR3 sequences, approximately 17% being singletons. On this clonotype: Antigen unknown.

Findings and caveats of the study: Authors suggested few new T cells are recruited by each seasonal influenza vaccination.

The TCR originated in a man aged 45 to 65 who received an inactivated influenza vaccine. This specimen was PBMCs from blood, taken more than 4 days after vaccination.

Here the CDR3 DNA reads TGCGCCAGCAGCTTGGACGCAGGGGGCGACGGCTACACCTTC. Protein product: CASSLDAGGDGYTF. The chain links TRBV5-1 to TRBJ1-2, with 8 bases matching TRBD1. The CDR3 runs 14 residues. Germline assignment: CDR1 SGHRS and CDR2 YFSETQ. J was trimmed by 8 bases and V by 0 bases; bases with no gene match: 6.